This T cell receptor (beta chain) is from a study of metastatic and nonmetastatic thyroid tumors. Study as a whole: Across peripheral blood and tumor or nodule tissue samples taken from malignant and benign thyroid patients, the repertoires were compared with one another.

The V gene lost 8 bases and the J gene lost 3 bases, with 7 bases spanning the gap. From germline, CDR1 is SNHLY and CDR2 FYNNEI. The CDR3 has 12 amino acids. Original analysis: CDR3 differences across clinicopathological groups were used to build a distant-metastasis classifier for papillary thyroid cancer. TCRdb re-called the PCR reads via MiXCR. It is TCRdb's table, rather than the study itself, that gives the V and J calls and clone size. Here the sample spans about 53,000 clones, about 20% being singletons. This clone showed up many times. What it binds is unknown. Nobody among the patients had been given any treatment before thyroid surgery. Study findings and constraints: Benign nodules were reported to have significantly lower TCR beta diversity than malignant thyroid tumors, in blood and tumor.

Sequencing used blood. The genes are TRBV2 and TRBJ2-2; D remains unclear. The receptor comes from a female donor with papillary thyroid cancer or a benign thyroid nodule (not recorded which). Some clones in this sample may be carry-over from other donors' samples. The CDR3 DNA reads TGTGCCAGCGGTCTGGACACCGGGGAGCTGTTTTTT. It specifies CASGLDTGELFF.